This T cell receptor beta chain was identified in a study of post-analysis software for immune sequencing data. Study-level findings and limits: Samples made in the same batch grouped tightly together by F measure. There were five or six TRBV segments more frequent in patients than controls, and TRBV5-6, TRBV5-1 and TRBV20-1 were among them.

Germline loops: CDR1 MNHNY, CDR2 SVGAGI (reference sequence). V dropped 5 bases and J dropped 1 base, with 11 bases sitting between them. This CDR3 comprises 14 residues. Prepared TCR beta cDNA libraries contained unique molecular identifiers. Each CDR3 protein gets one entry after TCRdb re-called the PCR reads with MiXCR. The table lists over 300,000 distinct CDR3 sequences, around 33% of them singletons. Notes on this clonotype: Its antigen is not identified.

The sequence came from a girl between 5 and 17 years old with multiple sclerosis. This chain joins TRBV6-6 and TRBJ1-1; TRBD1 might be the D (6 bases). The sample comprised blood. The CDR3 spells CASSLRGQNTEAFF. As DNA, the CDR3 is TGTGCCAGCAGTCTTAGGGGACAGAACACTGAAGCTTTCTTT.